The 28 T cell receptor beta chains listed next were all sequenced from one sample in a study of blood T cell repertoires in COVID-19. TCRdb's table, derived via immunoSEQ multiplex PCR, lists solely in-frame clones and lacks some. Found here are 250,000 to 350,000 clones, 75% to 90% of them singletons; the top ten hold 3%. The material sequenced was peripheral blood. The receptors stem from a woman in her twenties or thirties with active or convalescent COVID-19.

This chain connects TRBV5-1 to TRBJ1-1; 8 nucleotides agree with TRBD1. The CDR3 loop spans 15 amino acids. Germline V lookup: CDR1 SGHRS, CDR2 YFSETQ. V trimming: 1 base; J trimming: 4 bases; junction bases outside the gene matches: 6. CDR3 in DNA: TGCGCCAGCAGCTTGACAGGGACAGGCCTCACTGAAGCTTTCTTT. Protein product: CASSLTGTGLTEAFF.

This chain links TRBV7-9 with TRBJ2-3; D is possibly TRBD1 (6 bases). This CDR3 region has 14 residues. Germline V gene lookup returns CDR1 SEHNR and CDR2 FQNEAQ (reference sequence). The germline V and J ends were trimmed by 4 bases and 0 bases, with 8 bases remaining between them. The CDR3 region has the DNA TGTGCCAGCAGCTCCAGGGGAAGCACAGATACGCAGTATTTT. It encodes CASSSRGSTDTQYF.

The CDR3 region has the DNA TGTGCCTGGAGTGGGGGACAGGGCGAGACCCAGTACTTC. Translated: CAWSGGQGETQYF. This chain connects TRBV30 to TRBJ2-5, with 9 bases that match TRBD1. CDR1 and CDR2 (germline): GTSNPN, SVGIG (reference sequence). J lost 5 bases, V lost 1 base, and 2 bases had no gene match. The CDR3 loop spans 13 amino acids.

The CDR3, as DNA: TGTGCCAGCAGTGAGAGAAGTTACTATGGCTACACCTTC. It yields the protein CASSERSYYGYTF. The V gene is TRBV6-1, the J gene TRBJ1-2; D call uncertain. Germline CDR1 and CDR2: MNHNS and SASEGT. With 3 bases removed from V and 3 bases from J, the gap between germline ends came to 8 bases. CDR3 length: 13 residues.

This clone came up a few times. The rearrangement links TRBV3-1 (or the pseudogene TRBV3-2) to TRBJ1-2, with 8 bases fitting TRBD1. Germline V CDR1 and CDR2: LGHDT, YNNKEL (reference sequence). The J segment lost 0 bases and the V segment lost 4 bases, leaving 4 bases of the junction unmatched. This CDR3 spans 15 amino acids. CDR3 nucleotide sequence: TGTGCCAGCAGCCTCCGGGACAGGCCTAACTATGGCTACACCTTC. This gives the protein CASSLRDRPNYGYTF.

This clone was recorded only once. The chain has TRBV7-8 and TRBJ2-5; TRBD2 matches 8 bases. This CDR3 has 17 residues. V lost 6 bases and J lost 2; bases outside the gene matches: 14. Germline V gene lookup returns CDR1 SGHVS and CDR2 FQNEAQ. The CDR3 spells CASSFTSGTRRQETQYF. Written as DNA, the CDR3 is TGTGCCAGCAGTTTCACGTCGGGGACTAGGCGTCAAGAGACCCAGTACTTC. The whole variable domain, remainder taken from reference TRBV7-8 and TRBJ2-5, is GAGVSQSPRYKVAKRGQDVALRCDPISGHVSLFWYQQALGQGPEFLTYFQNEAQLDKSGLPSDRFFAERPEGSVSTLKIQRTQQEDSAVYLCASSFTSGTRRQETQYFGPGTRLLVL.

The chain combines TRBV10-2 with TRBJ2-1; the D gene is possibly TRBD2 (5 bases). Germline V gives CDR1 WSHSY, CDR2 SAAADI. This CDR3 spans 15 amino acids. The V gene lost 2 bases and the J gene lost 7 bases, with 15 bases spanning the gap. The DNA for the CDR3 is TGCGCCAGCAGTGAGGCTAGCTTTATTTGGAATGAGCAGTTCTTC. Residues: CASSEASFIWNEQFF.

The chain joins TRBV11-2 to TRBJ1-4; D not certain. The CDR3 runs to 15 residues. V was trimmed by 5 bases and J by 0 bases, leaving 10 bases between them. Germline V gene data show CDR1 as SGHAT and CDR2 as FQNNGV. CDR3 sequence: CASSPQEATNEKLFF. CDR3 sequence (DNA): TGTGCCAGCAGCCCCCAGGAAGCAACTAATGAAAAACTGTTTTTT.

V usage is TRBV6-2 or TRBV6-3 and J usage is TRBJ2-1; D might be TRBD1 (5 bases). Trimming removed 5 bases at V and 14 bases at J, with 13 bases between. The germline V gene encodes CDR1 MNHEY and CDR2 SVGEGT. The CDR3 loop spans 11 amino acids. The chain's CDR3 is CASSQGSPEFF. The CDR3 coding sequence is TGTGCCAGCAGTCAGGGCTCACCCGAGTTCTTC.

This rearrangement joins TRBV6-2 or TRBV6-3 to TRBJ2-2, with 8 positions matching TRBD1. Germline V gives CDR1 MNHEY, CDR2 SVGEGT. V was clipped by 6 bases and J by 1 base; unmatched bases: 10. This CDR3 is 17 amino acids long. DNA for the CDR3: TGTGCCAGCAGCCAAGACAGGGGACGGAGGAACACCGGGGAGCTGTTTTTT. Translated, it gives CASSQDRGRRNTGELFF.

The J gene is TRBJ2-3, the V gene TRBV6-2 or TRBV6-3; TRBD2 matches 8 bases. CDR3 length: 15 amino acids. Germline V gives CDR1 MNHEY, CDR2 SVGEGT. After removal of 0 bases from V and 4 bases from J, the junction contained 3 bases not matched to a gene. CDR3: CASSYSGLAPDTQYF. The CDR3, as DNA: TGTGCCAGCAGTTACTCCGGACTAGCCCCAGATACGCAGTATTTT.

The chain carries TRBV5-1 and TRBJ2-1, with TRBD2 matching over 9 bases. V shed 4 bases, J shed 6 bases, and the junction held 8 bases outside the gene matches. The V gene's germline CDR1 is SGHRS and CDR2 YFSETQ. This CDR3 contains 15 residues. For the CDR3, the DNA is TGCGCCAGCAGCCCCCCAGCGGGGGGCCTCAATGAGCAGTTCTTC. Translating it yields CASSPPAGGLNEQFF.

This rearrangement joins TRBV10-3 to TRBJ2-7; 15 nucleotides line up with TRBD2. The CDR3 loop spans 16 amino acids. V lost 2 bases, J lost 9 bases, and 8 bases stayed unmatched. From germline, CDR1 is ENHRY and CDR2 SYGVKD. CDR3 sequence (DNA): TGTGCCATCAGTGAGCTTGGACTAGCGGGGGGGCGCGGGCAGTACTTC. Translated: CAISELGLAGGRGQYF.

The chain combines TRBV12-3 or TRBV12-4 with TRBJ2-1; D is possibly TRBD1 (6 bases). The CDR3 extends over 12 amino acids. V lost 5 bases, J lost 9 bases, and 11 bases lay in between. In nucleotides, the CDR3 is TGTGCCAGCAGTCGGACAGTTGGTGAGCAGTTCTTC. Its protein product is CASSRTVGEQFF.

The chain couples TRBV23-1 to TRBJ2-1, with D possibly matching TRBD1 (5 bases). TRBV23-1 is flagged as an ORF with uncertain function. Trimming pared 2 bases from V and 8 bases from J, leaving 19 bases between. This CDR3 has 16 amino acids. Here the CDR3 reads CASSQPIRGCQHEQFF. The CDR3 DNA reads as TGCGCCAGCAGTCAACCGATTAGGGGCTGTCAGCATGAGCAGTTCTTC.

The chain uses TRBV18 and TRBJ2-1, with D possibly matching TRBD1 (6 bases). CDR3 size: 15 residues. Germline CDR1 reads KGHSH; CDR2 reads LQKENI. Trimming shortened V by 6 bases and J by 5 bases, and 17 bases separated the two germline ends. The CDR3 region is CASSGAENRDNEQFF. The CDR3 DNA sequence: TGTGCCAGCTCTGGTGCGGAAAACAGGGACAATGAGCAGTTCTTC.

The rearrangement joins TRBV28 to TRBJ1-1; TRBD1 agrees at 7 bases. This CDR3 is 16 amino acids long. CDR1 and CDR2 from the germline V gene are MDHEN and SYDVKM. The V and J ends lost 5 bases and 0 bases, in that order; junction bases with no gene match: 9. The CDR3 coding sequence is TGTGCCAGCAGTAGGACCACAGGGGCCATGAACACTGAAGCTTTCTTT. This gives the protein CASSRTTGAMNTEAFF.

The genes are TRBV3-1 (or the pseudogene TRBV3-2) and TRBJ2-7, with a tentative D call TRBD1 (5 bases). This CDR3 has 14 residues. From germline, CDR1 is LGHDT and CDR2 YNNKEL (reference sequence). V shed 4 bases and J shed 0 bases, with 10 bases lying between them. The CDR3 sequence: CASSPTVDSYEQYF. CDR3 nucleotide sequence: TGTGCCAGCAGCCCGACAGTGGACTCCTACGAGCAGTACTTC.

The V gene is TRBV6-5, the J gene TRBJ2-5, with 9 bases aligning to TRBD1. V lost 7 bases and J lost 7; bases outside the gene matches: 13. The CDR3 extends over 15 amino acids. Germline loops: CDR1 MNHEY, CDR2 SVGAGI. CDR3 in DNA: TGTGCCAGCAACCCCTCAAAGACAGGGGGGGCGACCCAGTACTTC. Translating it yields CASNPSKTGGATQYF.

Here the CDR3 reads CASSEAMDRTNYGYTF. DNA of the CDR3: TGTGCCAGCAGTGAAGCCATGGACAGAACTAACTATGGCTACACCTTC. The V call is TRBV6-1, the J call TRBJ1-2; a weak D match, TRBD1 (6 bases). Looked up from germline, CDR1 is MNHNS and CDR2 is SASEGT. Trimming stripped 0 bases from V and 0 bases from J, with 11 bases between. This CDR3 is built from 16 residues.

The chain uses TRBV18 and TRBJ1-3; D is perhaps TRBD1 (5 bases). CDR3 length: 14 amino acids. CDR1 is KGHSH and CDR2 is LQKENI in the germline V gene. Deletions cut 3 bases from V and 5 bases from J, with 11 bases between. CDR3 loop: CASSPPGSRNTIYF. The DNA for the CDR3 is TGTGCCAGCTCACCCCCAGGGTCTAGAAACACCATATATTTT.

The chain joins TRBV28 to TRBJ1-3; TRBD1 is a possible D gene (6 bases). CDR3 length: 14 residues. CDR1 and CDR2 (germline): MDHEN, SYDVKM. Trimming shortened V by 7 bases and J by 7 bases, and 17 bases separated the two germline ends. The CDR3 DNA is TGTGCCAGCACCAGACAGGAGGTGAGGAACACCATATATTTT. Translation gives CASTRQEVRNTIYF.

The V call is TRBV9, the J call TRBJ1-2; 9 nucleotides match TRBD1. Per germline, CDR1 SGDLS and CDR2 YYNGEE. The CDR3 spans 16 residues. J was trimmed by 6 bases and V by 1 base; bases with no gene match: 10. The CDR3: CASSVSYRGLGNGYTF. Written as DNA, the CDR3 is TGTGCCAGCAGCGTATCCTACAGGGGGCTGGGGAATGGCTACACCTTC.

The rearrangement uses TRBV15 and TRBJ1-2; maybe TRBD1 (5 bases). Looked up from germline, CDR1 is LNHNV and CDR2 is YYDKDF (reference sequence). V was pared by 1 base and J by 8 bases, with 17 bases between. The CDR3 is 15 amino acids. The chain's CDR3 is CATSRVEGRVDGYTF. DNA of the CDR3: TGTGCCACCAGCAGAGTGGAGGGCAGGGTCGACGGCTACACCTTC.

CDR3 DNA sequence: TGTGCCAGCAGCCCAGCCCCCCGAACAGGGGGATACCAAGAGACCCAGTACTTC. This sequence encodes CASSPAPRTGGYQETQYF. V gene TRBV28 combines with J gene TRBJ2-5; 8 nucleotides agree with TRBD1. This CDR3 spans 18 amino acids. From germline, CDR1 is MDHEN and CDR2 SYDVKM. The J segment lost 0 bases and the V segment lost 6 bases, leaving 15 bases of the junction unmatched.

The chain carries TRBV5-1 and TRBJ1-4; possible D gene TRBD1, 6 bases. The CDR3 runs 16 residues. CDR1 is SGHRS, CDR2 YFSETQ, per germline. V was clipped by 1 base and J by 12 bases, with 22 bases between them. The CDR3 is CASSLRQGLMKKELFF. The CDR3 DNA reads as TGCGCCAGCAGCTTGCGGCAGGGGTTAATGAAAAAGGAACTGTTTTTT.

The chain couples TRBV28 to TRBJ1-5, with D unresolved. The V gene lost 2 bases and the J gene lost 7 bases, with 9 bases spanning the gap. The germline CDR1 and CDR2 sequences are MDHEN and SYDVKM. The CDR3 loop spans 13 amino acids. CDR3 loop: CASSLTWSQPQHF. The CDR3, as DNA: TGTGCCAGCAGTTTAACTTGGTCGCAGCCCCAGCATTTT.

The V and J genes are TRBV3-1 (or the pseudogene TRBV3-2) and TRBJ2-7; TRBD1 is a possible D gene (6 bases). Germline CDR1 and CDR2: LGHDT and YNNKEL (reference sequence). Trimming removed 4 bases from V and 7 bases from J, with 20 bases in between. The CDR3 extends over 15 amino acids. The CDR3 nucleotides are TGTGCCAGCAGCCCCGAAGGGATAAGTCAGGGGGAGCAGTACTTC. It encodes CASSPEGISQGEQYF.